This is a list of T cell receptor beta chains from one sample in a study of T cells in Graves' hyperthyroidism and ophthalmopathy. MiXCR was run by TCRdb on the multiplex PCR reads, yielding one entry per CDR3 protein. This sample has around 500,000 distinct CDR3 sequences, with 20% to 25% found just once. The source material was blood. The receptors were sampled from a woman between 65 and 79 years old with Graves' ophthalmopathy. CDR3s include the opening cysteine and the closing phenylalanine or tryptophan. A D gene is named only where the DNA matches it firmly. Clone size appears in some rows only: once, few, many, or a class for an expanded clone.

d_call: -; clone_size: few; j_call: TRBJ1-6; v_call: TRBV6-6; cdr3_nt: TGTGCCAGCAGTTACTCGTTTGGGGACTCACCCCTCCACTTT; cdr3_aa: CASSYSFGDSPLHF
d_call: TRBD2; clone_size: few; j_call: TRBJ2-1; v_call: TRBV5-1; cdr3_nt: TGCGCCAGCGCCCCGGGGGGGGCAAGCTCCTACAATGAGCAGTTCTTC; cdr3_aa: CASAPGGASSYNEQFF
d_call: -; clone_size: -; j_call: TRBJ1-5; v_call: TRBV6-2/TRBV6-3; cdr3_nt: TGTGCCAGCTCCCGGGAGTCGGCCGGGTTTTATCAGCCCCAGCATTTT; cdr3_aa: CASSRESAGFYQPQHF
d_call: TRBD2; clone_size: many; j_call: TRBJ2-5; v_call: TRBV7-9; cdr3_nt: TGTGCCAGCACCCCACTAGCGGGAGGGCCTGGTGAGACCCAGTACTTC; cdr3_aa: CASTPLAGGPGETQYF
d_call: -; clone_size: -; j_call: TRBJ1-6; v_call: TRBV20-1; cdr3_nt: TGCAGTGCTAGAGTCAGGGCAAAGTTTTCACCCCTCCACTTT; cdr3_aa: CSARVRAKFSPLHF
d_call: -; clone_size: few; j_call: TRBJ1-5; v_call: TRBV5-6; cdr3_nt: TGTGCCAGCAGCTTGGGGGGGGTGGATCAGCCCCAGCATTTT; cdr3_aa: CASSLGGVDQPQHF
d_call: TRBD1; clone_size: many; j_call: TRBJ2-1; v_call: TRBV11-2; cdr3_nt: TGTGCCAGCAGCTTAGTTCAGGGGGCTAGCAATGAGCAGTTCTTC; cdr3_aa: CASSLVQGASNEQFF
d_call: TRBD1; clone_size: -; j_call: TRBJ2-5; v_call: TRBV10-3; cdr3_nt: TGTGCCACGACAGGGACCAGTCAAGAGACCCAGTACTTC; cdr3_aa: CATTGTSQETQYF
d_call: -; clone_size: -; j_call: TRBJ2-1; v_call: TRBV10-2; cdr3_nt: TGCGCCAGCACCATAGGGACCCACCCCAATGAGCAGTTCTTC; cdr3_aa: CASTIGTHPNEQFF
d_call: -; clone_size: -; j_call: TRBJ1-1; v_call: TRBV5-1; cdr3_nt: TGCGCCAGCAACCTGAGGTACATGAACACTGAAGCTTTCTTT; cdr3_aa: CASNLRYMNTEAFF
d_call: -; clone_size: many; j_call: TRBJ2-1; v_call: TRBV9; cdr3_nt: TGTGCCAGCAGCGTAGGAGGGGGCTCCTACAATGAGCAGTTCTTC; cdr3_aa: CASSVGGGSYNEQFF
d_call: -; clone_size: many; j_call: TRBJ2-2; v_call: TRBV28; cdr3_nt: TGTGCCAGCCGTTGGGGGGCCGGGGAGCTGTTTTTT; cdr3_aa: CASRWGAGELFF
d_call: -; clone_size: -; j_call: TRBJ2-5; v_call: TRBV6-1; cdr3_nt: TGTGCCAGCAGCCTCACCCGGGACGGTCAAGAGACCCAGTACTTC; cdr3_aa: CASSLTRDGQETQYF
d_call: -; clone_size: few; j_call: TRBJ2-1; v_call: TRBV11-2; cdr3_nt: TGTGCCAGCAGCTCGACAGGACCCAGCTCCTACAATGAGCAGTTCTTC; cdr3_aa: CASSSTGPSSYNEQFF
d_call: TRBD1; clone_size: -; j_call: TRBJ2-7; v_call: TRBV7-8; cdr3_nt: TGTGCCAGCAGCTTAGGGGGACAGGGGTTTTACGAGCAGTACTTC; cdr3_aa: CASSLGGQGFYEQYF
d_call: TRBD2; clone_size: few; j_call: TRBJ2-1; v_call: TRBV12-3/TRBV12-4; cdr3_nt: TGTGCCAGCAGGGCTAGCGGGATGAGGGACAATGAGCAGTTCTTC; cdr3_aa: CASRASGMRDNEQFF
d_call: -; clone_size: -; j_call: TRBJ2-5; v_call: TRBV5-1; cdr3_nt: TGCGCCAGCAGCCAACGGGACACAAAAGAGACCCAGTACTTC; cdr3_aa: CASSQRDTKETQYF
d_call: TRBD2; clone_size: many; j_call: TRBJ2-3; v_call: TRBV7-8; cdr3_nt: TGTGCCAGCAGCTTAGGGGGACGACTAGCGGGACGCACAGATACGCAGTATTTT; cdr3_aa: CASSLGGRLAGRTDTQYF